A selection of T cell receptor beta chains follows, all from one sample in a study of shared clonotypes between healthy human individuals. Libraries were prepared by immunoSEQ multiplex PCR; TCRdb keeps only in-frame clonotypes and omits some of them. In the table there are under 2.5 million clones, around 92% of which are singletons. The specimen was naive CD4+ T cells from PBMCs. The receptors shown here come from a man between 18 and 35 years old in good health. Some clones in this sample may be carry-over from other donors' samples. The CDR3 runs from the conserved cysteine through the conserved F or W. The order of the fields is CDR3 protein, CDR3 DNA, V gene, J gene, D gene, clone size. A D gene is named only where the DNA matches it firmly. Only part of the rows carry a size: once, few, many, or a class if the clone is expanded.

CASSDAGTSTDTQYF	TGTGCCAGCAGTGACGCGGGTACTAGCACAGATACGCAGTATTTT	TRBV2	TRBJ2-3	.	.
CASSDSGRRQETQYF	TGTGCCAGCAGTGACAGCGGGAGAAGACAAGAGACCCAGTACTTC	TRBV6-1	TRBJ2-5	TRBD2	.
CASSLRARETQYF	TGTGCCAGCAGCTTGAGGGCCCGGGAGACCCAGTACTTC	TRBV7-9	TRBJ2-5	.	.
CASSLQGTVDGYTF	TGTGCCAGCAGCTTACAGGGGACTGTAGATGGCTACACCTTC	TRBV7-9	TRBJ1-2	.	.
CASSAGLAYNEQFF	TGCGCCAGCAGCGCGGGACTAGCCTACAATGAGCAGTTCTTC	TRBV5-1	TRBJ2-1	TRBD2	.
CASAGTFRSPAWDEQFF	TGTGCCAGCGCCGGCACCTTCCGGAGCCCGGCATGGGACGAGCAGTTCTTC	TRBV7-2	TRBJ2-1	.	.
CASSFRLAGGPYYEQYF	TGTGCCAGCAGTTTTAGGCTAGCGGGAGGCCCTTACTACGAGCAGTACTTC	TRBV27	TRBJ2-7	TRBD2	.
CASSQRGLAGQETQYF	TGCGCCAGCAGTCAACGTGGACTAGCGGGACAAGAGACCCAGTACTTC	TRBV5-1	TRBJ2-5	TRBD2	.
CASSLEQGDEQYF	TGTGCCAGCAGCTTAGAACAGGGAGACGAGCAGTACTTC	TRBV7-7	TRBJ2-7	.	.
CASSSPGLNTEAFF	TGTGCCAGCAGTTCCCCAGGGTTAAACACTGAAGCTTTCTTT	TRBV28	TRBJ1-1	.	.
CASSSSGQAYGYTF	TGTGCCAGCAGCTCGTCGGGACAAGCCTATGGCTACACCTTC	TRBV7-9	TRBJ1-2	.	once
CASSFSLGQGATGELFF	TGCGCCAGCAGCTTCTCTCTAGGACAGGGGGCAACGGGGGAGCTGTTTTTT	TRBV5-1	TRBJ2-2	TRBD1	.
CASSFMGAGREETQYF	TGTGCCAGCAGCTTTATGGGGGCGGGAAGAGAGGAGACCCAGTACTTC	TRBV7-9	TRBJ2-5	.	.
CASGNLADPSSYNEQFF	TGCGCCAGCGGTAACCTAGCCGACCCAAGCTCCTACAATGAGCAGTTCTTC	TRBV5-1	TRBJ2-1	.	.
CASSPRVRGRNSTGELFF	TGTGCCAGCAGCCCACGGGTTAGGGGGAGAAATTCTACCGGGGAGCTGTTTTTT	TRBV7-9	TRBJ2-2	.	.
CAGGGGYEQYF	TGTGCCGGCGGGGGGGGCTACGAGCAGTACTTC	TRBV6-1	TRBJ2-7	TRBD2	.
CASEQDRGQGYTF	TGTGCCAGCGAACAGGACAGGGGGCAAGGCTACACCTTC	TRBV2	TRBJ1-2	TRBD1	.
CASSVRRKNTGELFF	TGTGCCAGCAGCGTCCGGCGCAAGAACACCGGGGAGCTGTTTTTT	TRBV21-1	TRBJ2-2	.	.
CASSYSRGFNEQYF	TGTGCCAGCAGTTACAGTAGGGGATTCAACGAGCAGTACTTC	TRBV6-5	TRBJ2-7	.	.
CASSITGTSGRFDEQFF	TGCGCCAGCAGCATAACCGGGACTAGCGGGAGGTTTGATGAGCAGTTCTTC	TRBV5-1	TRBJ2-1	TRBD2	.
CASTLGGFYEQYF	TGTGCCAGCACGTTAGGGGGCTTCTACGAGCAGTACTTC	TRBV28	TRBJ2-7	TRBD1	.
CASSPGLSTYEQYF	TGTGCCAGCAGTCCGGGACTATCAACCTACGAGCAGTACTTC	TRBV6-5	TRBJ2-7	TRBD2	.
CASSLGPGTQYF	TGTGCCAGCAGCTTAGGACCGGGAACGCAGTATTTT	TRBV11-3	TRBJ2-3	.	.
CATSRVGVAYEQYF	TGTGCCACCAGCAGAGTCGGGGTTGCCTACGAGCAGTACTTC	TRBV15	TRBJ2-7	.	once
CASSLRTSGRTDTQYF	TGTGCCAGCAGCCTTCGGACTAGCGGCCGCACAGATACGCAGTATTTT	TRBV7-8	TRBJ2-3	TRBD2	.
CASSLRGPREETQYF	TGCGCCAGCAGCTTACGCGGGCCCAGGGAAGAGACCCAGTACTTC	TRBV5-1	TRBJ2-5	.	.